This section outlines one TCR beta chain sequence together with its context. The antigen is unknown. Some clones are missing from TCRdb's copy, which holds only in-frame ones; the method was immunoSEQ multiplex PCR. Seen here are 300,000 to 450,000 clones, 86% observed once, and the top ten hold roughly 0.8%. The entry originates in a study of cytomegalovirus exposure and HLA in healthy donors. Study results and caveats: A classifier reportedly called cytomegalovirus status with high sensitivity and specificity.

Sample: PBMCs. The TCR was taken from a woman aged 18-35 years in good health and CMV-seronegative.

CDR3 residues: CASRDRSSYEQYF. CDR3 DNA: TGTGCCAGCCGGGACAGATCCTCCTACGAGCAGTACTTC. The chain recombines TRBV27 with TRBJ2-7, with 7 bases aligning to TRBD1. The V and J ends lost 8 bases and 0 bases, in that order; junction bases with no gene match: 4. Germline V gene lookup returns CDR1 MNHEY and CDR2 SMNVEV (reference sequence). The CDR3 contains 13 residues.